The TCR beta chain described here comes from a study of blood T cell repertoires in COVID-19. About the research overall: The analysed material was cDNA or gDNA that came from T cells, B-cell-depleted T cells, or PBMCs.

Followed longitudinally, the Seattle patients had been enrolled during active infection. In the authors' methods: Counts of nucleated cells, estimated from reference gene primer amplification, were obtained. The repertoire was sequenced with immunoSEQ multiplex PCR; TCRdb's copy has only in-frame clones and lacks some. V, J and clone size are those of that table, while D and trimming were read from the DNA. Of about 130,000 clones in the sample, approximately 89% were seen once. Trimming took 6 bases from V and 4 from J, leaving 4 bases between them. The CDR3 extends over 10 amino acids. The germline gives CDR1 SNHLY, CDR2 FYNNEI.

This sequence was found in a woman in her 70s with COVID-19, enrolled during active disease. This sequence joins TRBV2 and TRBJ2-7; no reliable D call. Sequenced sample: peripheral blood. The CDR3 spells CASRRYEQYF. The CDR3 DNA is TGTGCCAGCAGGCGTTACGAGCAGTACTTC.